This T cell receptor (beta chain) was captured by sequencing in a study of tumor-infiltrating lymphocytes in primary liver carcinoma. Whole-study context: Sample yields, roughly 3.65 to 7.13 million productive TCRbeta reads, were similar across the tissue types.

Priming with a constant-region primer yielded TCR beta cDNA from roughly 500 ng total RNA. The TCR beta library was amplified through three nested multiplex PCR rounds in a modified ARM-PCR procedure. The opening two PCR rounds, approximately 10 cycles each, paired TRBV1-TRBV30 forward primers with a C-beta reverse primer. TCRdb re-derived calls from the multiplex PCR reads in MiXCR, one entry per CDR3 protein. The sample contains about 310,000 distinct CDR3 sequences, about 60% of which appear only once. Trimming pared 5 bases from V and 8 bases from J, leaving 10 bases between. This CDR3 contains 13 residues. The germline V gene has CDR1 LGHNA and CDR2 YSLEER. Remarks on this clonotype: The antigen is undetermined.

Unsorted whole blood supplied the RNA, and germline DNA was extracted too. Study-level points and caveats: The study found a significantly higher top-250-clone fraction in tumors than in blood (p = 0.039).

The receptor was isolated from a man between 35 and 55 years old with primary liver carcinoma and hepatitis B virus infection. Sequenced material: peripheral blood. The chain joins TRBV4-3 to TRBJ1-6; D might be TRBD1 (5 bases). The CDR3 spells CASSRGVDSPLHF. The DNA for the CDR3 is TGCGCCAGCAGCAGGGGAGTAGATTCACCCCTCCACTTT.